This T cell receptor (beta chain) was documented in a study of regulatory T cells in long-lasting Graves disease. Germline V gives CDR1 LNHDA, CDR2 SQIVND (reference sequence). The CDR3 sequence is 17 residues long. V lost 10 bases, J lost 0 bases, and 9 bases stayed unmatched. This clonotype occurred many times. Arm-PCR of CDR3 regions with iRepertoire HTBI primers generated TCR beta libraries. Via MiXCR, TCRdb re-called the multiplex PCR reads, giving one row per CDR3 protein. Seen here are some 330,000 distinct CDR3 sequences, approximately 10% observed once, and the top ten hold 15% to 20%. Time point noted: newly diagnosed GD, antithyroid drugs for less than 3 months. PBMC RNA was the source of the TCR library. The sample also formed part of further work on T cells in Graves' hyperthyroidism and ophthalmopathy.

V gene TRBV19 combines with J gene TRBJ2-2; 12 bases align to TRBD2. The material sequenced was peripheral blood mononuclear cells (PBMCs), taken at new diagnosis, from a patient treated with antithyroid drugs. The TCR was taken from a woman between 18 and 29 years old with Graves disease. CDR3 nucleotides: TGTGCCACTCGGAGCGGACTAGCGGGGCCGAACACCGGGGAGCTGTTTTTT. Its protein product is CATRSGLAGPNTGELFF.